The source of this TCR beta chain is a study of T-cell memory formation after mild COVID-19. Turning to the study itself: Clustering of TCRs was largely donor specific.

Of note for this clonotype: Its antigen is currently unknown.

General study findings and limits: Balance between CD4 and CD8 was seen in clones contracting day 15 to 85, and a CD4+ lean was seen in later expanders. The second-wave clones peaking on day 37 were not confirmed as SARS-CoV-2-specific.

TCRalpha and TCRbeta libraries used 5'RACE with constant-segment primers and UMIs. TCRdb re-called the 5' RACE reads through MiXCR, storing one row per CDR3 protein. The data hold under 650,000 distinct CDR3 sequences, with about 20% observed a single time. The junction had 9 bases not matched to a gene; V was cut back by 1 base and J by 1 base. The CDR3 covers 17 residues. The sample consisted of PBMCs or a T cell subset sorted from them (not recorded which). This chain links TRBV12-3 or TRBV12-4 with TRBJ1-1, with 7 nucleotides matching TRBD1. The TCR comes from an adult woman who had mild COVID-19 (a few samples of this study predate the infection). Cell type and time point are not known. CDR3 in amino acids: CASSLVQGEMGNTEAFF. In nucleotides, the CDR3 is TGTGCCAGCAGTTTAGTCCAGGGGGAAATGGGGAACACTGAAGCTTTCTTT.